This T cell receptor beta chain is from a study of T cell changes during pregnancy in multiple sclerosis. Assay used: immunoSEQ multiplex PCR; TCRdb lists only in-frame clones, some missing. Of 20,000 to 30,000 clones listed, about nine tenths were seen once; the top ten hold under 9.5%. In germline, CDR1 is SGHRS, CDR2 YFSETQ. The CDR3 loop spans 15 amino acids. V gave up 0 bases and J gave up 0 bases; unmatched junction bases: 2. V and J are TRBV5-1 and TRBJ1-1; 7 bases align to TRBD1. The sequences come from CD8+ T cells from peripheral blood mononuclear cells, collected in the third trimester of pregnancy. The receptor was derived from a female donor in good health, enrolled as a control in a pregnancy study. The CDR3 loop reads CASSLGTGMNTEAFF. CDR3 DNA: TGCGCCAGCAGCTTGGGGACAGGCATGAACACTGAAGCTTTCTTT.